The entry that follows covers one TCR beta chain sequence. This clone's antigen is unknown. Within one base of it there is no much larger clone, and no base qualities were kept. The CDR3 spans 22 residues, from the cysteine through the phenylalanine. Kept here is only the CDR3 DNA, which spans 66 bases and is read in frame from base 1. Clipping removes 5 bases from V and 4 bases from J, with 21 as the unmatched junction base count. According to the germline V gene (reference sequence), CDR1 reads LNHDA and CDR2 reads SQIVND. This sample stems from a study of T cells in Graves' hyperthyroidism and ophthalmopathy (dated by TCRdb to the late 2010s). Notes on the research overall: Peripheral blood samples were taken at initial diagnosis, before any treatment was given. To identify distinguishing TCR V-J signatures, a discovery cohort of around 100 patients was used, comprising some 45 with Graves' ophthalmopathy and approximately 58 with stable Graves' hyperthyroidism. Whether ophthalmopathy could be predicted prospectively was tested in an independent validation cohort made up of fewer than 20 hyperthyroidism patients plus 17 patients who later progressed to ophthalmopathy. The approximately 100 discovery patients were randomly divided into training and test sets at a 7:3 ratio. The study also compared thyroid tissue and blood T-cell repertoires from about six Graves' hyperthyroidism patients. After blood sampling, hyperthyroidism patients were treated with methimazole at a starting dose of 30 mg daily, and ophthalmopathy patients were treated with high-dose intravenous methylprednisolone. The paper describes TCR Vbeta CDR3 sequencing of about 140 peripheral blood samples, made up of approximately 40 ophthalmopathy patients, over 70 hyperthyroidism patients and around 17 progressor patients.

Graves' hyperthyroidism was defined as stable when no progression to ophthalmopathy occurred over 18 months of follow-up. Hyperthyroidism patients were aged 18 to 65 years and newly diagnosed, with disease duration of less than 2 months. Any patient with an uncontrolled infection, another autoimmune disease, pregnancy or lactation was excluded. Diagnoses relied on clinical symptoms, serum thyroxine and TRAb, thyroid ultrasound and orbital computed tomography. PBMCs were separated from under 12 ml of fresh peripheral blood using Ficoll-Paque density gradient centrifugation. Total RNA was extracted using Trizol reagent, and RNA quality was assessed on an Agilent 2100 Bioanalyzer. General findings and caveats noted by the study authors: No statistical method was used to set the sample size in advance, and investigators knew the group allocation. Most expanded thyroid clonotypes (frequency above 0.001) were also detected in blood, suggesting blood repertoires may reflect thyroid immune responses. During validation, the model predicted progression to ophthalmopathy a median of around six months ahead of onset, with more than 55% sensitivity and around 73% specificity. In cross-validation, a model built on a 13 V-J signature told ophthalmopathy apart from stable hyperthyroidism with approximately 90% sensitivity and about 81% specificity, and in testing the same model reached 80%/75%.

The TCR beta CDR3 regions were amplified from RNA transcripts. A first-round RT-PCR of the TCR CDR3 used the HTBI primer set with the Qiagen OneStep RT-PCR kit. The libraries were constructed in a second round of multiplex PCR and then size-selected and purified. Paired-end sequencing of the libraries was performed with 100 bp reads on an Illumina HiSeq2000. The paper's processing steps were these. SOAPnuke was used to process the raw data, throwing out any read that contained adapters or uncalled bases, had a mean Phred below 15, or lacked an exact constant-primer or identifier match. COPE v1.2.5 was used to merge the high-quality paired reads, and each unique nucleotide sequence was defined as a clonotype. Clonotypes were aligned to IMGT TRBV, TRBD and TRBJ reference segments using MiTCR v1.1. Only V-J combinations with frequency above 0.0001, covering 99% to 99.2% of repertoires, were analysed. The TCS score was defined as F50 (clonal expansion) divided by E x V (chaos), with BLOSUM62-based TCRdist calculated between CDR3 peptides within each V-J. Welch's t-statistics and random forest reduced approximately 520 V-J features to fewer than 15, which were used in a naive Bayes classifier (R e1071). TCRdb ran its own pipeline on the public reads, namely fastp trimming at Q25 and MiXCR clone calling, and kept in-frame beta chains. Rows are combined by CDR3 protein, so each entry shows the most common genes and DNA. These V and J calls originate from TCRdb's pipeline instead of the authors' own analysis. The sample table contains a few hundred thousand distinct CDR3 sequences; only one count was recorded for 15% to 18% of them. The biggest ten clones account for under 8% of the sample.

The clonotype originates from a woman aged 25 to 39 with Graves' hyperthyroidism. The rearrangement combines TRBV19 with TRBJ2-1, with 15 central nucleotides matching TRBD2. Sequencing was carried out using blood. Here the CDR3 is given as CASSSKGRRFGLAGGGYNEQFF. DNA sequence: TGTGCCAGTAGTTCGAAGGGGCGCAGGTTCGGACTAGCGGGAGGGGGATACAATGAGCAGTTCTTC.